In its sample, the clone carrying this T cell receptor beta chain was seen many times. These data originate in a study of T cells in Graves' hyperthyroidism and ophthalmopathy. From RNA transcripts, TCR beta CDR3 regions were amplified. HTBI primers drove first-round RT-PCR of the TCR CDR3. TCRdb re-called the multiplex PCR reads with MiXCR, one entry per CDR3 protein. Altogether nearly 600,000 distinct CDR3 sequences are present, about 15% being singletons, with the ten largest covering roughly 5.7%. Germline V gene lookup returns CDR1 SNHLY and CDR2 FYNNEI. V trimming: 6 bases; J trimming: 1 base; junction bases outside the gene matches: 12. The CDR3 length is 17 residues.

The chain employs TRBV2 and TRBJ1-5, with 7 bases aligning to TRBD1. Sequenced sample: blood. The receptor was isolated from a woman in her twenties or thirties with Graves' hyperthyroidism that later progressed to Graves' ophthalmopathy. The CDR3 DNA reads TGTGCCAGCAGACCGTCCTACAGGGGTGCGAGCAATCAGCCCCAGCATTTT. This translates into CASRPSYRGASNQPQHF. The complete variable domain, with remaining parts taken from reference TRBV2 and TRBJ1-5, reads EPEVTQTPSHQVTQMGQEVILRCVPISNHLYFYWYRQILGQKVEFLVSFYNNEISEKSEIFDDQFSVERPDGSNFTLKIRSTKLEDSAMYFCASRPSYRGASNQPQHFGDGTRLSIL.